What follows are 25 T cell receptor beta chains derived from one specimen sequenced in a study of cytomegalovirus exposure and HLA in healthy donors. Primers: 60 Vbeta forward and 13 Jbeta reverse. Here immunoSEQ multiplex PCR was the method, and the copy in TCRdb shows in-frame clones only, minus some. The sample holds around 160,000 clones, around three quarters seen once. Sequencing was done on a sample of PBMCs. These receptor sequences come from a woman aged 40 to 50 in good health and CMV-seropositive.

This clone was seen only a few times. The chain uses TRBV7-2 and TRBJ2-7; 9 bases line up with TRBD2. Per the germline V gene, CDR1 is SGHTA and CDR2 is FQGNSA. Losses at the gene ends were 3 bases for V and 3 bases for J; bases not matched to a gene: 3. The CDR3 consists of 14 residues. The CDR3 nucleotides are TGTGCCAGCAGCTTTACTAGCGGGTTCTACGAGCAGTACTTC. Its translation is CASSFTSGFYEQYF.

This clone was picked up a small number of times. The rearrangement links TRBV28 to TRBJ2-2; perhaps TRBD1 as D (7 bases). This CDR3 is 14 amino acids long. Germline assignment: CDR1 MDHEN and CDR2 SYDVKM. The V and J ends lost 3 bases and 7 bases respectively, with 12 bases between them. CDR3 DNA sequence: TGTGCCAGCAGTTTGTTCAGGGGGGTCGGGGAGCTGTTTTTT. Protein product: CASSLFRGVGELFF.

The table lists this clone with a count of one. The rearrangement uses TRBV10-1 and TRBJ1-5, with D perhaps matching TRBD1 (5 bases). V was cut by 5 bases and J by 2 bases, with 7 bases left in between. The CDR3 is made up of 13 amino acids. Germline V gene lookup returns CDR1 WNHNN and CDR2 SYGVQD (reference sequence). The CDR3 bases are TGCGCCAGCAGTTCGGGGGGCAATCAGCCCCAGCATTTT. Translation gives CASSSGGNQPQHF.

The chain couples TRBV4-1 to TRBJ2-3; TRBD2 aligns across 12 bases. V was pared by 6 bases and J by 6 bases, with 4 bases of the junction left unmatched. Germline-derived CDR1 and CDR2 are MGHRA and YSYEKL. CDR3 length equals 14 residues. CDR3 sequence: CASRLAGGRDTQYF. The CDR3 DNA is TGCGCCAGCAGACTAGCGGGGGGCAGGGATACGCAGTATTTT.

The J gene is TRBJ1-5, the V gene TRBV30, with D uncertain. This CDR3 has 12 residues. Germline V CDR1 and CDR2: GTSNPN, SVGIG (reference sequence). V dropped 0 bases and J dropped 4 bases, with 4 bases sitting between them. The CDR3 DNA reads as TGTGCCTGGAGTGTTACAAATCAGCCCCAGCATTTT. This translates into CAWSVTNQPQHF.

V and J are TRBV2 and TRBJ1-1, with a weak D call TRBD1 (5 bases). The CDR3 length is 14 residues. Per the germline V gene, CDR1 is SNHLY and CDR2 is FYNNEI. Trimming left V 4 bases short and J 7 bases short, with 16 bases between. The CDR3 nucleotides are TGTGCCAGCAGTGTCAATAACAGGAGGGGTGAAGCTTTCTTT. Residues: CASSVNNRRGEAFF.

The J gene is TRBJ2-5, the V gene TRBV15, with D perhaps matching TRBD2 (6 bases). The CDR3 consists of 16 residues. Per germline, CDR1 LNHNV and CDR2 YYDKDF (reference sequence). V lost 3 bases, J lost 4 bases, and 18 bases lay in between. CDR3 sequence: CATSRNALARLETQYF. CDR3 bases: TGTGCCACCAGCAGGAATGCACTAGCCCGCCTAGAGACCCAGTACTTC.

This chain connects TRBV5-1 to TRBJ2-5; 7 bases map to TRBD2. Trimming removed 0 bases from V and 3 bases from J; junction bases left unmatched: 8. The CDR3 contains 16 residues. Germline assignment: CDR1 SGHRS and CDR2 YFSETQ. The CDR3: CASSLGVRAGEETQYF. CDR3 bases: TGCGCCAGCAGCTTGGGGGTGCGCGCGGGAGAAGAGACCCAGTACTTC. Combining the CDR3 with reference TRBV5-1 and TRBJ2-5 gives the whole variable domain KAGVTQTPRYLIKTRGQQVTLSCSPISGHRSVSWYQQTPGQGLQFLFEYFSETQRNKGNFPGRFSGRQFSNSRSEMNVSTLELGDSALYLCASSLGVRAGEETQYFGPGTRLLVL.

This chain connects TRBV5-5 to TRBJ1-2; 9 nucleotides line up with TRBD1. The germline CDR1 and CDR2 sequences are SGHKS and YYEKEE (reference sequence). V gave up 6 bases and J gave up 8 bases; unmatched junction bases: 11. CDR3 size: 14 residues. The DNA of the CDR3 is TGTGCCAGCATCGATGACAGGGGGAGGAAAGGCTACACCTTC. The encoded protein is CASIDDRGRKGYTF.

This clone was seen a few times. The chain uses TRBV6-1 and TRBJ2-7; 8 bases align to TRBD1. The CDR3 extends over 14 amino acids. The germline CDR1 and CDR2 sequences are MNHNS and SASEGT. The ends lost 5 bases at V and 4 bases at J; junction bases unmatched: 7. The CDR3 sequence is CASSLQDRVYEQYF. The CDR3 region has the DNA TGTGCCAGCAGTCTCCAGGACAGGGTTTACGAGCAGTACTTC.

This clone was detected once. This chain connects TRBV2 to TRBJ2-2; D might be TRBD2 (5 bases). Germline values: CDR1 SNHLY, CDR2 FYNNEI. The V and J ends lost 8 bases and 6 bases respectively, with 19 bases between them. CDR3 length: 15 amino acids. The CDR3 DNA follows: TGTGCCAGCCGTTCGGGAACGGCCCCCCCCGGGGAGCTGTTTTTT. Protein: CASRSGTAPPGELFF.

The V and J genes are TRBV5-1 and TRBJ2-7, with 11 bases aligning to TRBD2. With V trimmed by 2 bases and J by 9 bases, 7 bases remained unmatched. CDR1 is SGHRS, CDR2 YFSETQ, per germline. This CDR3 has 14 residues. The CDR3 nucleotides are TGCGCCAGCAGCTTCTCTAGCGGGGGGCTACTGCAGTACTTC. Its protein is CASSFSSGGLLQYF. Filled out from reference TRBV5-1 and TRBJ2-7, the complete variable domain reads KAGVTQTPRYLIKTRGQQVTLSCSPISGHRSVSWYQQTPGQGLQFLFEYFSETQRNKGNFPGRFSGRQFSNSRSEMNVSTLELGDSALYLCASSFSSGGLLQYFGPGTRLTVT.

This clone has more than one count but fewer than ten. The genes are TRBV5-1 and TRBJ2-3; D possibly corresponds to TRBD1 (6 bases). Deletions cut 1 base from V and 4 bases from J, with 13 bases between. CDR1 is SGHRS, CDR2 YFSETQ, per germline. This CDR3 comprises 15 residues. CDR3 nucleotide sequence: TGCGCCAGCAGCTTGTCACAGGGTGGGCCAGATACGCAGTATTTT. Translated, it gives CASSLSQGGPDTQYF.

This clone was observed a handful of times. The V call is TRBV7-9, the J call TRBJ2-1, with TRBD1 identical over 8 bases. V lost 5 bases, J lost 5 bases, and 11 bases stayed unmatched. The CDR3 contains 16 residues. Germline V gene lookup returns CDR1 SEHNR and CDR2 FQNEAQ (reference sequence). Here the CDR3 reads CASSPWDRSGNNEQFF. The CDR3 DNA sequence: TGTGCCAGCAGCCCTTGGGACAGGTCGGGTAACAATGAGCAGTTCTTC.

The table lists this clone with a count of one. For the CDR3, the DNA is TGTGCCAGCAGCTTCATGACCAGCGGAGCGAACACCGGGGAGCTGTTTTTT. Protein: CASSFMTSGANTGELFF. The rearrangement uses TRBV5-4 and TRBJ2-2; the D gene is possibly TRBD2 (5 bases). Germline CDR1 reads SGHNT; CDR2 reads YYREEE (reference sequence). Between the trimmed V and J ends, which lost 2 bases and 0 bases, there was a span of 14 bases. The CDR3 runs to 17 residues.

V gene TRBV6-5 combines with J gene TRBJ2-7; D possibly corresponds to TRBD1 (6 bases). V was clipped by 4 bases and J by 6 bases, with 19 bases between them. CDR1 is MNHEY, CDR2 SVGAGI, per germline. The CDR3 is 15 residues long. The CDR3: CASSFAQGRTGEQYF. Here the CDR3 DNA reads TGTGCCAGCAGTTTTGCCCAGGGGAGAACTGGCGAGCAGTACTTC.

This clone was picked up one time. This chain connects TRBV12-5 to TRBJ1-5, with TRBD1 matching over 8 bases. Unmatched junction bases numbered 10, after V lost 7 bases and J lost 5 bases. CDR1 and CDR2 (germline): LGHNT, FRNRAP. The CDR3 sequence is 15 residues long. The CDR3 region has the DNA TGTGCTAGTGTCGCCGCCGGGACAGGATATCAGCCCCAGCATTTT. It translates to CASVAAGTGYQPQHF. Based on the CDR3 plus reference TRBV12-5 and TRBJ1-5, the full variable domain is DARVTQTPRHKVTEMGQEVTMRCQPILGHNTVFWYRQTMMQGLELLAYFRNRAPLDDSGMPKDRFSAEMPDATLATLKIQPSEPRDSAVYFCASVAAGTGYQPQHFGDGTRLSIL.

The DNA for the CDR3 is TGTGCAAGTCGCTTTTCCGTGGGGCAGCGCAATCAGCCCCAGCATTTT. It translates to CASRFSVGQRNQPQHF. The rearrangement uses TRBV12-2 and TRBJ1-5; the table gives TRBD1 as D, unverified against the DNA. TRBV12-2 is labeled a pseudogene. This CDR3 contains 16 residues.

This CDR3 is CASSFGGEATEAFF. In DNA, the CDR3 is TGCGCCAGCAGCTTTGGAGGGGAGGCCACTGAAGCTTTCTTT. This chain uses TRBV5-1 with TRBJ1-1, with D perhaps matching TRBD1 (5 bases). The CDR3 totals 14 residues. The V gene lost 2 bases and the J gene lost 4 bases, with 12 bases spanning the gap. Germline CDR1 SGHRS, CDR2 YFSETQ.

The genes are TRBV23-1 and TRBJ2-1; TRBD2 is a possible D gene (7 bases). TRBV23-1 counts as an open reading frame of uncertain function. The CDR3 loop spans 19 amino acids. V was clipped by 3 bases and J by 0 bases, with 21 bases between them. CDR3 in amino acids: CASSHHRKGGPYSYNEQFF. DNA for the CDR3: TGCGCCAGCAGTCATCACCGAAAGGGGGGGCCCTACTCCTACAATGAGCAGTTCTTC.

The chain links TRBV6-5 to TRBJ1-2, with D maybe TRBD1 (6 bases). The V and J ends lost 7 bases and 2 bases respectively, with 17 bases between them. There are 15 residues in the CDR3. Germline V gene data show CDR1 as MNHEY and CDR2 as SVGAGI. This CDR3 is CASNPTRGTNYGYTF. In DNA, the CDR3 is TGTGCCAGCAACCCAACCAGGGGAACCAACTATGGCTACACCTTC.

The chain combines TRBV6-6 with TRBJ1-1, with D unclear. The germline V gene encodes CDR1 MNHNY and CDR2 SVGAGI (reference sequence). The V end lost 8 bases, the J end lost 0 bases, and 10 bases lay between the germline ends. This CDR3 comprises 13 residues. CDR3 sequence (DNA): TGTGCCAGCCAACAGAATATGAACACTGAAGCTTTCTTT. As protein: CASQQNMNTEAFF.

V gene TRBV19 combines with J gene TRBJ1-4; TRBD1 agrees at 7 bases. The length of the CDR3 is 17 residues. CDR1 is LNHDA, CDR2 SQIVND, per germline (reference sequence). Germline trimming cut 6 bases from V and 4 bases from J; bases unmatched to any gene: 14. The CDR3 sequence: CASRVLGGTEGNEKLFF. The CDR3 region has the DNA TGTGCCAGTAGGGTTTTAGGGGGGACAGAAGGTAATGAAAAACTGTTTTTT.

This clone was seen only a few times. The chain joins TRBV6-1 to TRBJ1-1; D may be TRBD1 (6 bases). Germline CDR1 and CDR2: MNHNS and SASEGT. The CDR3 is 13 residues long. Trimming cost V 8 bases and J 4 bases, with 14 bases left between them. The chain's CDR3 is CASAWGPRTEAFF. DNA for the CDR3: TGTGCCAGCGCGTGGGGGCCCCGCACTGAAGCTTTCTTT.

This rearrangement joins TRBV19 to TRBJ1-2; TRBD1 might be the D (6 bases). Trimming stripped 3 bases from V and 5 bases from J, with 13 bases between. The CDR3 totals 14 residues. From germline, CDR1 is LNHDA and CDR2 SQIVND (reference sequence). In DNA, the CDR3 is TGTGCCAGTAGTATTCGTCGGGGGGCATATGGCTACACCTTC. Translating gives CASSIRRGAYGYTF.